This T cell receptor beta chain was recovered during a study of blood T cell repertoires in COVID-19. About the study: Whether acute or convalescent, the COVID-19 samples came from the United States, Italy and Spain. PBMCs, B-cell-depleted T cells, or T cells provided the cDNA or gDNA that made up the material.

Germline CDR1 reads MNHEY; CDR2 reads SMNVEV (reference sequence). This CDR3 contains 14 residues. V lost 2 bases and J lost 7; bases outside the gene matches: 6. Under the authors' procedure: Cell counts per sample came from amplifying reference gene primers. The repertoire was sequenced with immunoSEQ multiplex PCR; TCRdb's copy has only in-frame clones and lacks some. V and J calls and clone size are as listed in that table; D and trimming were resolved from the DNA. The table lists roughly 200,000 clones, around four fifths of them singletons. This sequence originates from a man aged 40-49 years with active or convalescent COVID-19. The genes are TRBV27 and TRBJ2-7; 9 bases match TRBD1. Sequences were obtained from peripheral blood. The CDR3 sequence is CASSLPGTGQEQYF. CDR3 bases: TGTGCCAGCAGTTTACCCGGGACAGGGCAAGAGCAGTACTTC.